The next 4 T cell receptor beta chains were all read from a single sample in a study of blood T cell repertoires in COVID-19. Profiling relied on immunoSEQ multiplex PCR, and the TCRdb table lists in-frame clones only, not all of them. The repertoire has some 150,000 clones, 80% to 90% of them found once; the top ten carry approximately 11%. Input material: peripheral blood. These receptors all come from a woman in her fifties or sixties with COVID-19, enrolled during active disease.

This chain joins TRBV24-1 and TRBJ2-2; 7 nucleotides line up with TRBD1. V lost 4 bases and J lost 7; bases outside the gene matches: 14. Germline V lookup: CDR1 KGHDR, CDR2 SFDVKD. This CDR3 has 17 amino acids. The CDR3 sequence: CATSDSRQGSIVGELFF. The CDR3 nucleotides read TGTGCCACCAGTGACAGTCGACAGGGTTCAATTGTCGGGGAGCTGTTTTTT.

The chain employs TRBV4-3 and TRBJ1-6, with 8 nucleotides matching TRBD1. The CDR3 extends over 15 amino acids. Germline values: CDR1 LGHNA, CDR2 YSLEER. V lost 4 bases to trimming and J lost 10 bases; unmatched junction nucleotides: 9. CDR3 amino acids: CASSPKAGGASPLHF. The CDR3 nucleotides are TGCGCCAGCAGCCCAAAGGCAGGGGGCGCCTCACCCCTCCACTTT.

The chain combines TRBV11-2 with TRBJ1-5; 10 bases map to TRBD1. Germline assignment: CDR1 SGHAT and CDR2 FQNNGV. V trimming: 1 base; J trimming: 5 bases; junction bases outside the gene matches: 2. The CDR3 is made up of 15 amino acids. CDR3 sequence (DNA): TGTGCCAGCAGCTTAGGACAGGGGGCATATCAGCCCCAGCATTTT. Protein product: CASSLGQGAYQPQHF. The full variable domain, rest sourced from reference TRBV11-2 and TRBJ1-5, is EAGVAQSPRYKIIEKRQSVAFWCNPISGHATLYWYQQILGQGPKLLIQFQNNGVVDDSQLPKDRFSAERLKGVDSTLKIQPAKLEDSAVYLCASSLGQGAYQPQHFGDGTRLSIL.

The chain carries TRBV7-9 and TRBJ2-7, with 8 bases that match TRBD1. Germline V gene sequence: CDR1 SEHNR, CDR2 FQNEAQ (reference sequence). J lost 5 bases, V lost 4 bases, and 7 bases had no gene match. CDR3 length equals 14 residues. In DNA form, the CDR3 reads TGTGCCAGCAGCTCTTTGGACAGGGTCCACGAGCAGTACTTC. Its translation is CASSSLDRVHEQYF.